A single sample gave rise to the 5 T cell receptor beta chains below, sequenced in a study of response to subunit inactivated influenza vaccine (dated by TCRdb to between 2017 and 2018). Receptor amplification or capture employed RT-PCR. Instrument on record: Illumina HiSeq 2500. Starting from the raw public reads, TCRdb applied fastp trimming at Q25, assembled clones with MiXCR and retained in-frame beta chains. CDR3 protein sequences are deduplicated, and each keeps its most common genes and DNA. The sample contains 500,000 to 600,000 distinct CDR3 sequences, approximately 7.6% of them found a single time. Together, the top ten hold around 13% of the sample. The sequencing here drew on PBMCs from blood, taken approximately 25 months after vaccination. These receptors were collected from a man aged 50 to 75 who received an inactivated influenza vaccine. Donor details come from another sample of the same person, matched by shared clones.

The table lists this clonotype with many counts. This rearrangement joins TRBV29-1 to TRBJ1-5; 8 positions match TRBD1. The length of the CDR3 is 14 residues. J was trimmed by 0 bases and V by 5 bases; bases with no gene match: 3. Germline CDR1 and CDR2: SQVTM and ANQGSEA. CDR3 amino acids: CSVRTGSSNQPQHF. The DNA for the CDR3 is TGCAGCGTTCGGACAGGGAGTAGCAATCAGCCCCAGCATTTT.

Many counts were recorded for this clonotype. The rearrangement joins TRBV20-1 to TRBJ2-3; perhaps TRBD2 as D (6 bases). The CDR3 covers 14 residues. V gave up 3 bases and J gave up 1 base, with 11 bases separating them. Germline values: CDR1 DFQATT, CDR2 SNEGSKA (reference sequence). The CDR3 loop reads CSASSGDGTDTQYF. The CDR3 nucleotides read TGCAGTGCTAGTTCGGGGGATGGCACAGATACGCAGTATTTT.

This clonotype was observed a few times. The chain employs TRBV9 and TRBJ1-3; 12 bases are a match to TRBD1. Looked up from germline, CDR1 is SGDLS and CDR2 is YYNGEE. V shed 4 bases and J 4 bases; nucleotides not matched to a gene: 6. CDR3 size: 16 residues. Here the CDR3 reads CASSPGTGGRGNTIYF. CDR3 in DNA: TGTGCCAGCAGCCCAGGGACAGGGGGCCGCGGAAACACCATATATTTT. Full variable domain (remainder filled in from reference TRBV9 and TRBJ1-3): DSGVTQTPKHLITATGQRVTLRCSPRSGDLSVYWYQQSLDQGLQFLIQYYNGEERAKGNILERFSAQQFPDLHSELNLSSLELGDSALYFCASSPGTGGRGNTIYFGEGSWLTVV.

This clonotype was counted only a few times. The V and J genes are TRBV20-1 and TRBJ2-1; no definite D call. This CDR3 is built from 13 residues. Trimming left V 6 bases short and J 0 bases short, with 9 bases between. The germline V gene has CDR1 DFQATT and CDR2 SNEGSKA (reference sequence). CDR3 bases: TGCAGTGCAAAGCTCGGCTCCTACAATGAGCAGTTCTTC. Amino acids: CSAKLGSYNEQFF.

There are a few counts of this clonotype. J is TRBJ2-3 and V is TRBV14, with 14 bases aligning to TRBD2. V trimming: 4 bases; J trimming: 2 bases; junction bases outside the gene matches: 2. The CDR3 consists of 16 residues. The germline V gene has CDR1 SGHDN and CDR2 FVKESK. Here the CDR3 DNA reads TGTGCCAGCAGCCGGACTAGCGGGAGGACCACAGATACGCAGTATTTT. It translates to CASSRTSGRTTDTQYF.